This record covers a single T cell receptor (beta chain). Its antigen has not been determined. The junction and the germline gene differ at one end; a read error may be behind it. CDR1 and CDR2, per the germline V gene, are SGHVS and FQNEAQ. Counted from cysteine to phenylalanine, this CDR3 has 12 amino acids. Solely the CDR3 DNA is kept, with 36 bases framed from the first base. The method behind the library was the immunoSEQ multiplex PCR assay. A mixture of 60 forward primers for TCR Vbeta segments and 13 reverse primers for TCR Jbeta segments was used in the multiplex PCR. The CDR3 region of rearranged TCR beta genes was amplified from genomic DNA with a multiplex PCR assay. On the Illumina HiSeq System, the amplified TCR beta libraries were sequenced as 87-base-pair reads. From the authors' description of their analysis: Across the 666 repertoires, a later analysis counted 75 million to 90 million unique TCR beta chains, some 11 million of which were shared by at least two donors. To remove PCR and sequencing errors, raw reads were error-corrected and collapsed into unique sequences using a nearest-neighbor algorithm that merged closely related sequences. V, D and J gene segments were assigned by aligning CDR3 sequences to IMGT reference sequences. For a sequence to be retained, at least a six-nucleotide match to both a V gene segment and a J gene segment was required. A rearrangement was called productive if the CDR3 had no stop codons and remained in frame with V and J, and every other rearrangement was called non-productive. Following IMGT convention, CDR3 was defined as the stretch from the second conserved V-encoded cysteine up to the conserved J-encoded phenylalanine. The earlier analysis of some 580 of the donors excluded any sequence lacking an unambiguous match to a single V gene segment. In an earlier analysis of some 590 of the donors, a V segment was called functional when productive rearrangements were above 56.7%, and segregating when the standard deviation between donors exceeded 5%. A statistical classification framework was built to diagnose cytomegalovirus status from the catalog of TCR beta chain sequences. V and J gene assignment, in a later analysis, came from comparing TCR nucleotide sequences with IMGT/GENE-DB human TR gene sequences. In a later analysis, CDR3 sequences and most-parsimonious VDJ recombination scenarios were assigned using the TCRdist pipeline. In a later analysis, each TCR beta chain was defined by its CDR3 amino acid sequence together with its V-gene family, and reads lacking a unique V-gene family were excluded. To address suspected cross-contamination and a sequencing artifact, a later analysis removed roughly 580 highly shared, low-generation-probability nucleotide sequences. In a later analysis, a clonal expansion index was calculated for each public chain from normalized within-repertoire ranks of inferred template counts. In a later analysis, generation probabilities were computed with a VDJ recombination model fitted to out-of-frame rearrangements, and the resulting probabilities were checked against IGoR. A later analysis scored TCR-TCR, TCR-HLA and TCR-CMV co-occurrence with hypergeometric tests, applying a repertoire-size bias correction to TCR pairs. In a later analysis, false discovery rates were estimated by permuting HLA or CMV assignments 20 times. In a later analysis, co-occurring TCRs were grouped using DBSCAN, with TCRdist sequence similarity added in when clustering inside HLA-allele-positive subsets. Co-occurrence clustering excluded repertoires with fewer than 30,000 or more than 120,000 public chains, plus five with anomalous nucleotide sharing. The table was pulled from immuneACCESS by TCRdb, which kept in-frame rearrangements only. Such tables lose some clones; where checked, under half of the loss comes from unresolved V genes, and the rest has no known cause. Clone size and V and J calls were adopted from that table, with D and trimming inferred from the DNA. This sample is represented by about 150,000 clones; less than 85% of them were singletons. The ten largest clones capture roughly 1.9% of the sample.

The cohort comprised 670 or so healthy bone marrow donors. All cohort members were sampled while nominally healthy, although unrecorded immune exposures were likely present. The donor tested CMV seronegative and was one of the 352 seronegative cohort members. A peripheral blood sample was provided by each donor, and peripheral blood mononuclear cells were used for TCR beta sequencing. Genomic DNA was extracted from the blood cell samples with the Qiagen DNeasy Blood Extraction Kit. This specimen belongs to a study of cytomegalovirus exposure and HLA in healthy donors (dated by TCRdb to 2016 to 2017). Regarding the complete study: In an earlier analysis of under 600 of the donors, less than 350 Gb of sequence data and 90 million to 120 million unique TCR beta sequences from about 190 million T cells were reported. In addition to the first cohort of around 670 subjects, a separate validation cohort of approximately 130 different subjects was used. In an earlier analysis of over 550 of the donors, high-throughput TCR beta sequencing was used to judge whether each TCR beta V gene segment behaved as functional or pseudogenic. All discovery cohort repertoires had been generated on a single sequencing platform. About 280 gigabases of sequencing data and roughly 81 million unique TCR sequences made up an early release that covered several hundred HLA-typed donors. Donor age, sex, ethnicity and CMV serostatus were collected together with the repertoire data. A later analysis re-examined previously published TCR beta repertoires from more than 650 donors and added high-resolution HLA genotyping to investigate patterns of TCR occurrence. The study aimed to test whether signatures of past pathogen exposure could be identified by cataloging public T cell receptors. The study profiled the T cell repertoires of under 700 subjects by immunosequencing and related them to cytomegalovirus serostatus. On average, around 240,000 unique TCR beta nucleotide sequences were sequenced per donor among some 430 genotyped donors of the cohort, with roughly 18% of those sequences being non-productive. In the later analysis, no new phenotypic data were used to find candidate immune exposures; instead, reliance was placed on TCR beta sequences and their occurrence across donors. Class I and class II HLA loci were covered by the typing at four-digit resolution. Typing coverage differed by locus: A, B, C, DRB1 and DQB1 were typed in about 620-630 donors, DQA1 in approximately 520, DPA1 in around 580, and DPB1 in 472. Of the roughly 400 genotyped donors, approximately 83% fell in the genetic ancestry cluster associated with self-reported Caucasian donors. Genome-wide SNP genotypes for about 65% of the roughly 670 donors were used in a later genetic analysis, which treated that subset as a discovery cohort. Because of strong linkage in the cohort, 5 or 6 DR-DQ haplotypes were treated as single units for association and clustering. To predict cytomegalovirus infection status, the study brought together high-throughput TCR immunosequencing, statistical association of individual TCRs with disease status, and machine learning. Study-level results and caveats: While some public TCRs were present in many individuals, most TCR sequences turned up only very rarely across donors. According to a later genetic analysis, donors in an Asian-associated ancestry cluster had fewer N-insertions in productive TCRs than the approximately 670-donor mean. A total of 150 to 200 TCR beta chains were listed by the study as associated with cytomegalovirus. Roughly uniform sequencing depth across donors was assumed in presence/absence analyses, although this assumption may not hold. Correlated functional status among segregating V segments might be attributable to linkage disequilibrium, but an unknown experimental factor could not be ruled out. Because counts were too low, under 20 rarely observed V segments, including chromosome 9 orphons, were left out of the earlier analysis of over 550 of the donors. The authors suggested that the approach could potentially be generalized to other disease states and immunological phenotypes. A further reported finding was that TCR beta sequences accurately predicted the HLA-A and HLA-B alleles for most subjects in the first cohort. The sequencing pipeline was judged likely to have produced a cluster of highly shared sequence variants as a technical artifact. A later analysis associated some 17,000 TCR beta sequences with specific HLA alleles at a false discovery rate of 0.05. Because some donors lacked HLA typing at each locus, the association tests relied only on the typed subset. The classifier was reported to diagnose cytomegalovirus status with high specificity and sensitivity in both the original and validation cohorts. Assigning TCR associations to individual alleles was difficult when HLA alleles, especially DR and DQ, strongly co-occurred. In a later analysis, the rate of TCR association differed among HLA loci, with DRB1 alleles having the most associated TCRs and HLA-C alleles having the fewest. V-gene and J-gene trimming of TCR beta chains was associated with a missense DCLRE1C variant in a later genetic analysis, and the association was replicated in an independent cohort. In this cohort, only TCR beta chains were sequenced, and detectable features were limited by the absence of alpha or paired-chain data. Immune exposure information for the cohort was limited to CMV serostatus. The 87-base-pair reads could not distinguish some IMGT-functional V segments, including TRBV6-2 and TRBV6-3, so those segments were excluded. In an earlier analysis of approximately 600 of the donors, most TCR beta V segments were observed in productive rearrangements about 87% or about 30% of the time, broadly matching IMGT annotations. In vitro tests confirmed that a few of the cytomegalovirus-associated TCR beta chains recognize cytomegalovirus antigens. Several of the top co-occurrence clusters appeared to be linked to parvovirus B19, influenza, CMV and Epstein-Barr virus, according to a later analysis. Most CMV-associated TCR beta chains appeared to be HLA-restricted in a later analysis, and the HLA associations seemed to be driven largely by CMV exposure. Compared with equally common non-associated chains, HLA-associated TCR beta chains in a later analysis were more clonally expanded and had lower generation probabilities.

The rearranged chain carries TRBV7-8 and TRBJ2-2; the D gene is perhaps TRBD2, on 6 matching bases. The sequencing sample was made of PBMCs. This clonotype was sampled from a man aged 35 to 55 in good health and CMV-seronegative. The CDR3: CASSLLGGELVF. The bases read TGTGCCAGCAGCTTATTGGGCGGGGAGCTGGTTTTT. The CDR3, completed at both ends by the reference TRBV7-8 and TRBJ2-2 genes, gives the full variable domain GAGVSQSPRYKVAKRGQDVALRCDPISGHVSLFWYQQALGQGPEFLTYFQNEAQLDKSGLPSDRFFAERPEGSVSTLKIQRTQQEDSAVYLCASSLLGGELVFGEGSRLTVL.